A selection of T cell receptor beta chains follows, all from one sample in a study of spatial heterogeneity in lung cancer. TCRdb independently ran MiXCR on the 5' RACE reads; one entry per CDR3 protein. Among some 100,000 distinct CDR3 sequences, roughly 4.5% were seen once, and the ten largest hold around 21%. The input for sequencing was lung tumor tissue, taken at surgery. Receptors originate from a male donor with early-stage non-small cell lung cancer. The CDR3 runs from the conserved cysteine through the conserved F or W.

J gene: TRBJ2-1
V gene: TRBV3-1
CDR3 protein: CASRPTGGNEQFF

J gene: TRBJ2-2
V gene: TRBV20-1
CDR3 protein: CSARQTGTGITGELFF

J gene: TRBJ2-3
V gene: TRBV3-1
CDR3 protein: CASSQLPGNTQYF

J gene: TRBJ2-1
V gene: TRBV20-1
CDR3 protein: CSARRRPSGRAVLPLNEQFF

J gene: TRBJ2-1
V gene: TRBV20-1
CDR3 protein: CSASSRNEQFF

J gene: TRBJ1-1
V gene: TRBV6-5
CDR3 protein: CASSPHTRQGNTEAFF

J gene: TRBJ2-1
V gene: TRBV29-1
CDR3 protein: CSYGLGEQFF

J gene: TRBJ2-7
V gene: TRBV12-3/TRBV12-4
CDR3 protein: CASSFSLAGGPFPYEQYF

J gene: TRBJ2-7
V gene: TRBV7-6
CDR3 protein: CASSLGGTHYEQYF

J gene: TRBJ2-3
V gene: TRBV29-1
CDR3 protein: CSVGLADPDTQYF

J gene: TRBJ1-1
V gene: TRBV10-2
CDR3 protein: CASSETQPGTEAFF

J gene: TRBJ1-5
V gene: TRBV5-5
CDR3 protein: CASSVRTGGLVPQHF

J gene: TRBJ1-2
V gene: TRBV12-5
CDR3 protein: CASGLGDRAGDGYTF

J gene: TRBJ1-1
V gene: TRBV4-1
CDR3 protein: CASSQGVSILNTEAFF

J gene: TRBJ2-5
V gene: TRBV15
CDR3 protein: CATSIQYQETQYF

J gene: TRBJ2-1
V gene: TRBV9
CDR3 protein: CASSVVGRAEQFF

J gene: TRBJ2-7
V gene: TRBV12-3/TRBV12-4
CDR3 protein: CASSQTGQGPYEQYF

J gene: TRBJ1-1
V gene: TRBV28
CDR3 protein: CATSQGGGEGAFF

J gene: TRBJ2-3
V gene: TRBV20-1
CDR3 protein: CSAPKQGADSTDTQYF

J gene: TRBJ2-3
V gene: TRBV20-1
CDR3 protein: CSARPAADTQYF

J gene: TRBJ2-7
V gene: TRBV6-6
CDR3 protein: CASSRADRDEQYF

J gene: TRBJ2-3
V gene: TRBV11-2
CDR3 protein: CASSLGQRTSDTQYF

J gene: TRBJ2-7
V gene: TRBV5-1
CDR3 protein: CASSPVGTGPYEQYF

J gene: TRBJ1-1
V gene: TRBV12-3/TRBV12-4
CDR3 protein: CASSPLDGGPEAFF

J gene: TRBJ2-7
V gene: TRBV5-1
CDR3 protein: CASSRTSGSVSYEQYF

J gene: TRBJ2-5
V gene: TRBV28
CDR3 protein: CASSSGAIETQYF